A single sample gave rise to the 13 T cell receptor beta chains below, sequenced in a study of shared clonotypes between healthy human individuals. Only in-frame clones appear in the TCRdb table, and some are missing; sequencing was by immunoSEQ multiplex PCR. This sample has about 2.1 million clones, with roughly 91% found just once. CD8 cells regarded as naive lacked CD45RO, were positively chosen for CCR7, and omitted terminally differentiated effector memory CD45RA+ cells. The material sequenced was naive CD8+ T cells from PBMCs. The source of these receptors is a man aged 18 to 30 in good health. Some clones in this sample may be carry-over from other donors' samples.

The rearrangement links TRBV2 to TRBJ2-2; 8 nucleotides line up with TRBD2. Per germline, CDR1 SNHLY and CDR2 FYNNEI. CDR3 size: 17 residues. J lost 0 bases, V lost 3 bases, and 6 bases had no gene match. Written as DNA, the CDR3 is TGTGCCAGCAGTGAGCTAGCGGGTACCACGAACACCGGGGAGCTGTTTTTT. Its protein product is CASSELAGTTNTGELFF.

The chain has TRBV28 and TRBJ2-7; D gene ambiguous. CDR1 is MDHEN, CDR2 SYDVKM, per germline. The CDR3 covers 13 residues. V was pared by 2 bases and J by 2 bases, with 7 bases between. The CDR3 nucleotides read TGTGCCAGCAGTTTAAGGGCGGCCTACGAGCAGTACTTC. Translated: CASSLRAAYEQYF.

CDR3 sequence reads: CASSQDRRGGGNTIYF. DNA of the CDR3: TGCGCCAGCAGCCAAGATAGGCGGGGAGGTGGAAACACCATATATTTT. The chain has TRBV4-3 and TRBJ1-3; D is undetermined. CDR1 LGHNA and CDR2 YSLEER come from the germline V gene. Trimming left V 0 bases short and J 3 bases short, with 12 bases between. This CDR3 contains 16 residues.

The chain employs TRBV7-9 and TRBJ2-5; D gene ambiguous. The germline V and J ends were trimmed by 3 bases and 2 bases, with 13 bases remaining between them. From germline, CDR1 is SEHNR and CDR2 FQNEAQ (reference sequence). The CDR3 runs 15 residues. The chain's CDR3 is CASSFRQAKQETQYF. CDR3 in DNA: TGTGCCAGCAGCTTTCGGCAGGCCAAGCAAGAGACCCAGTACTTC.

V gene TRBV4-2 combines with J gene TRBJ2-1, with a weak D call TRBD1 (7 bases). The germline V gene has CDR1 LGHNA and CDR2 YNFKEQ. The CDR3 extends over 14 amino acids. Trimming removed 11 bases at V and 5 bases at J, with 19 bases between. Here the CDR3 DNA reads TGTGCCGCCAGGGGGGACCCCCGGAACAATGAGCAGTTCTTC. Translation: CAARGDPRNNEQFF.

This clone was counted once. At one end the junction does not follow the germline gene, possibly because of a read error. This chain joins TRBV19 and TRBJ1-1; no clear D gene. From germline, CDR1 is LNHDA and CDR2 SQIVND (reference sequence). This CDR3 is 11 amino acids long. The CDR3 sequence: CASSIWTGAFF. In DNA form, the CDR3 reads TGTGCCAGTAGTATCTGGACTGGAGCTTTCTTT.

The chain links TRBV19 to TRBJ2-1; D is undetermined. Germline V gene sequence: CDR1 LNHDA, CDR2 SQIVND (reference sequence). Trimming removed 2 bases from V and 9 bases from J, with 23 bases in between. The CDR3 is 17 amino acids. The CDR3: CASSIPQLGATSSEQFF. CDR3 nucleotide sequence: TGTGCCAGTAGTATACCCCAATTAGGAGCCACCAGCAGTGAGCAGTTCTTC.

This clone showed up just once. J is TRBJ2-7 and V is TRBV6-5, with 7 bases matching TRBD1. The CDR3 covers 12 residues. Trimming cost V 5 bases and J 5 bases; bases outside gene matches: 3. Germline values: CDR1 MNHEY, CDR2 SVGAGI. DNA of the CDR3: TGTGCCAGCAGTGCAGGGGGACACGAGCAGTACTTC. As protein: CASSAGGHEQYF.

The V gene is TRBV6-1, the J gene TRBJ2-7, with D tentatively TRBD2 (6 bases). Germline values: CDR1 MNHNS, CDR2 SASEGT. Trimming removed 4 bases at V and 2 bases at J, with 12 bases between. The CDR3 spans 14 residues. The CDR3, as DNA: TGTGCCAGCAGTGGTATTGGGGGGACCTACGAGCAGTACTTC. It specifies CASSGIGGTYEQYF.

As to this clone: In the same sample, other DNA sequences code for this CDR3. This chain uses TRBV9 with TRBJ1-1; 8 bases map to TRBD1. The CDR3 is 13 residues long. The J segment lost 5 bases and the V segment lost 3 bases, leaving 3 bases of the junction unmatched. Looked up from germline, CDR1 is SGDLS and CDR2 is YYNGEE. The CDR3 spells CASSEGTGTEAFF. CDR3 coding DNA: TGTGCCAGCAGCGAAGGGACAGGAACTGAAGCTTTCTTT.

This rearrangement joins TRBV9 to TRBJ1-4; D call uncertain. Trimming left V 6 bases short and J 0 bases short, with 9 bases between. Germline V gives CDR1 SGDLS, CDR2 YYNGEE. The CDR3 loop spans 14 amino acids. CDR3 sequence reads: CASTRGTTNEKLFF. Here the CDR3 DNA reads TGTGCCAGCACCCGAGGAACAACTAATGAAAAACTGTTTTTT.

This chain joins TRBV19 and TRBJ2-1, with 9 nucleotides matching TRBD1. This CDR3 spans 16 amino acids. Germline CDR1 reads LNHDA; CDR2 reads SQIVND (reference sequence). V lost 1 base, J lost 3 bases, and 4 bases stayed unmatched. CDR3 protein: CASSIGPTGGYNEQFF. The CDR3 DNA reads TGTGCCAGTAGTATAGGCCCGACAGGGGGCTACAATGAGCAGTTCTTC.

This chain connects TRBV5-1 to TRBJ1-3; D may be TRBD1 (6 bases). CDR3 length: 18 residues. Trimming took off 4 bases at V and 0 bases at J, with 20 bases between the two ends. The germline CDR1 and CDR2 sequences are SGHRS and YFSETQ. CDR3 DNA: TGCGCCAGCAGCGCCACGTGGAAGGACAGATCCTCTGGAAACACCATATATTTT. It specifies CASSATWKDRSSGNTIYF. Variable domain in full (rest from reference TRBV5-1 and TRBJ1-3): KAGVTQTPRYLIKTRGQQVTLSCSPISGHRSVSWYQQTPGQGLQFLFEYFSETQRNKGNFPGRFSGRQFSNSRSEMNVSTLELGDSALYLCASSATWKDRSSGNTIYFGEGSWLTVV.